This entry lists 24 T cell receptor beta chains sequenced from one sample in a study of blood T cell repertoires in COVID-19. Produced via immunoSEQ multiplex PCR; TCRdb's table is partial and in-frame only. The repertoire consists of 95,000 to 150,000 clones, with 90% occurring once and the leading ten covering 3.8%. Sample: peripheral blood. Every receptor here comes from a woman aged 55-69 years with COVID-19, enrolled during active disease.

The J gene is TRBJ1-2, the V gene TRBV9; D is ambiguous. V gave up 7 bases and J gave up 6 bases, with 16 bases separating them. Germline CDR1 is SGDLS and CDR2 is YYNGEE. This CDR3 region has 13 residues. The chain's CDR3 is CASRKSGENGYTF. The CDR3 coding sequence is TGTGCCAGCCGTAAATCCGGGGAAAATGGCTACACCTTC.

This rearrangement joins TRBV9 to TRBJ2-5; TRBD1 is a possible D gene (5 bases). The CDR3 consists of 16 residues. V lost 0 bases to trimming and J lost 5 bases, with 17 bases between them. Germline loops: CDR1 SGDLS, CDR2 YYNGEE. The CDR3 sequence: CASSVESSGSWETQYF. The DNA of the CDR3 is TGTGCCAGCAGCGTAGAGTCCTCAGGGTCGTGGGAGACCCAGTACTTC.

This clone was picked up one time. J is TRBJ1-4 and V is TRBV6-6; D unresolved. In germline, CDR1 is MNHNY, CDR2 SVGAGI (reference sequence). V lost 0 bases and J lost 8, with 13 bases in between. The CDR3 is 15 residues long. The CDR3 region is CASSYSVPGREKLFF. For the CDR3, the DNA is TGTGCCAGCAGTTACTCTGTCCCGGGAAGGGAAAAACTGTTTTTT.

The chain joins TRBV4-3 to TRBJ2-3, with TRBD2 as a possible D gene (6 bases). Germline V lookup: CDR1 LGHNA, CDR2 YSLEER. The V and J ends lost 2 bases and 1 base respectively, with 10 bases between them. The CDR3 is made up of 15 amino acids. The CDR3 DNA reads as TGCGCCAGCAGCCAAAACCCGGGGGGCACAGATACGCAGTATTTT. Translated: CASSQNPGGTDTQYF.

The CDR3 DNA follows: TGTGCCAGCAGCCCTACGGGTCTAGCGGGGATATCTAGCACAGATACGCAGTATTTT. It specifies CASSPTGLAGISSTDTQYF. The chain employs TRBV7-3 and TRBJ2-3, with 9 nucleotides matching TRBD2. J lost 0 bases, V lost 5 bases, and 15 bases had no gene match. The V gene's germline CDR1 is SGHTA and CDR2 FQGTGA. The CDR3 runs 19 residues.

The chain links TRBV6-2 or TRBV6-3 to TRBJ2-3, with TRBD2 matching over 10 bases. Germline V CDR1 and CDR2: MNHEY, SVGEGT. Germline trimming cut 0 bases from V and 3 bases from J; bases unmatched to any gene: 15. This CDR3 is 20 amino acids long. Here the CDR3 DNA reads TGTGCCAGCAGTTACTCGAAAAGCGGGGGGGGCGTTTTTAGGACAGATACGCAGTATTTT. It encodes CASSYSKSGGGVFRTDTQYF.

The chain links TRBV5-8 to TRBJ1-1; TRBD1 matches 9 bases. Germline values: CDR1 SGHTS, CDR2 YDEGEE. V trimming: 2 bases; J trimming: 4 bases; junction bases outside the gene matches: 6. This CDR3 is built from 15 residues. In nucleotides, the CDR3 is TGTGCCAGCAGCTTCGAGACAGGGGGATTCACTGAAGCTTTCTTT. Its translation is CASSFETGGFTEAFF.

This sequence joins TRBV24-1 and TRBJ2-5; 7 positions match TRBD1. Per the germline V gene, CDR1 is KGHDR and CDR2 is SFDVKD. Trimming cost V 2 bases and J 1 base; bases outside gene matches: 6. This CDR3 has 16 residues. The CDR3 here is CATSDSSGTAQETQYF. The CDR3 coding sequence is TGTGCCACCAGTGATTCCTCCGGGACAGCCCAAGAGACCCAGTACTTC.

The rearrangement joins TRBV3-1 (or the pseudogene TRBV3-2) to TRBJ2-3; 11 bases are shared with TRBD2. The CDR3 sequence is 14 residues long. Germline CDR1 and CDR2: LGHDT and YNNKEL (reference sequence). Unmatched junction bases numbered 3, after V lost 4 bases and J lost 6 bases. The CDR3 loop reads CASSPWTSGDTQYF. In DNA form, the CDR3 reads TGTGCCAGCAGCCCTTGGACTAGCGGGGATACGCAGTATTTT.

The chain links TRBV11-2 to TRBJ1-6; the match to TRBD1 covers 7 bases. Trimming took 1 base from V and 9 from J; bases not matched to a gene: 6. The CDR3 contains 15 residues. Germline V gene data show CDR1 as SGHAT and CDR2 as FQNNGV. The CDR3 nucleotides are TGTGCCAGCAGCTTAGGGGGGACAGACGGTTCACCCCTCCACTTT. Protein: CASSLGGTDGSPLHF.

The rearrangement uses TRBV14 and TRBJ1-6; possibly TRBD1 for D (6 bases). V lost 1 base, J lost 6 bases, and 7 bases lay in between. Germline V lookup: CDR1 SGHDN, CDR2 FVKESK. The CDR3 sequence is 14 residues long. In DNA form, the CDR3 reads TGTGCCAGCAGCCAAGGGACAGCTAATTCACCCCTCCACTTT. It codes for CASSQGTANSPLHF.

CDR3 nucleotides: TGTGCCAGCAGCCCTGACACATCAGTTGGTTTCGTCCCTGGGGCCAACGTCCTGACTTTC. Amino acid sequence: CASSPDTSVGFVPGANVLTF. The chain has TRBV27 and TRBJ2-6, with D hard to call. This CDR3 comprises 20 residues. Trimming took 6 bases from V and 2 from J, leaving 26 bases between them. The germline CDR1 and CDR2 sequences are MNHEY and SMNVEV (reference sequence).

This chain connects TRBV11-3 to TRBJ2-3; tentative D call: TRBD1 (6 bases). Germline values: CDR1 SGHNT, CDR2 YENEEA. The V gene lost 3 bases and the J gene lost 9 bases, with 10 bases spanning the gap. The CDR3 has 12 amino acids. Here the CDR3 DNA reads TGTGCCAGCAGCTTCGACAGGTACACGCAGTATTTT. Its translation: CASSFDRYTQYF.

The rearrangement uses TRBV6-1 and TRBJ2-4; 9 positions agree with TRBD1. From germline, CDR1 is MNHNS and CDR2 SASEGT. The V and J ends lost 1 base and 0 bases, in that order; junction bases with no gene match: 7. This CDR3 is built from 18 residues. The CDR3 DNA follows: TGTGCCAGCAGTGAAGTACAGGGGGCGGTTTTAGCCAAAAACATTCAGTACTTC. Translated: CASSEVQGAVLAKNIQYF.

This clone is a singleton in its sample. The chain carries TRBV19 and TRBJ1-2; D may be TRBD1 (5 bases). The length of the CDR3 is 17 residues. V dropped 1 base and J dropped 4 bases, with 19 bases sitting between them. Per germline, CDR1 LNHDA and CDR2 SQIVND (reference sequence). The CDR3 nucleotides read TGTGCCAGTAGTATAGTTGGGGCTTCACGTTCGGGCTATGGCTACACCTTC. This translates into CASSIVGASRSGYGYTF.

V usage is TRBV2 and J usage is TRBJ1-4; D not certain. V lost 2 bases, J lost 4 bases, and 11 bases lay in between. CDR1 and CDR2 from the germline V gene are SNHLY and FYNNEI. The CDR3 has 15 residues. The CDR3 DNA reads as TGTGCCAGCAGTGAATTGACGGGATATAATGAAAAACTGTTTTTT. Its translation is CASSELTGYNEKLFF.

The CDR3 loop is CASSNSGQGVGGYTF. As DNA, the CDR3 is TGTGCCAGCAGTAATTCCGGACAGGGGGTCGGCGGCTACACCTTC. The V and J genes are TRBV4-2 and TRBJ1-2; the match to TRBD1 covers 10 bases. The ends lost 6 bases at V and 8 bases at J; junction bases unmatched: 12. The CDR3 has 15 amino acids. Looked up from germline, CDR1 is LGHNA and CDR2 is YNFKEQ.

The CDR3 nucleotides read TGTGCCAGCAGCTACCGTAGGGGGAACACTGAAGCTTTCTTT. This encodes CASSYRRGNTEAFF. The chain joins TRBV7-2 to TRBJ1-1; TRBD1 might be the D (5 bases). Per the germline V gene, CDR1 is SGHTA and CDR2 is FQGNSA. The V and J ends lost 4 bases and 1 base respectively, with 10 bases between them. There are 14 residues in the CDR3.

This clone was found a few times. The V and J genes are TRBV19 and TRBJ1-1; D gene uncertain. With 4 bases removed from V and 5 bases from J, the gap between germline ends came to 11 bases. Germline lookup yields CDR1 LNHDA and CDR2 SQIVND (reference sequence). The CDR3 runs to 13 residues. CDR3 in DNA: TGTGCCAGTAGTAAGGTGAGGATGACTGAAGCTTTCTTT. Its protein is CASSKVRMTEAFF.

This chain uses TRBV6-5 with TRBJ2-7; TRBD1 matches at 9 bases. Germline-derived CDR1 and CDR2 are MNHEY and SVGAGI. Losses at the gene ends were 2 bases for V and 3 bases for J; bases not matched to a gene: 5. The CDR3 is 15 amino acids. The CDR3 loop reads CASSYQMTGGYEQYF. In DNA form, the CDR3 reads TGTGCCAGCAGTTACCAAATGACAGGGGGCTACGAGCAGTACTTC.

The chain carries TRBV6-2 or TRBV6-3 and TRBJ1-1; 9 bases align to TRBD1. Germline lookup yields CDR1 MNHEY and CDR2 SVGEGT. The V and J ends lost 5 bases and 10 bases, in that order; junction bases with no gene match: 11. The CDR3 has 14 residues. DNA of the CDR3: TGTGCCAGCAGTCTTCAACGGACAGGGGTTGGAGCTTTCTTT. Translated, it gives CASSLQRTGVGAFF.

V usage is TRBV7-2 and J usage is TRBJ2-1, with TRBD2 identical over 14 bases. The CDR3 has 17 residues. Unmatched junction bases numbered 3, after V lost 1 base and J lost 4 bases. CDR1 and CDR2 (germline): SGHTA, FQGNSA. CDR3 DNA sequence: TGTGCCAGCAGCTTAGGACTAGCGGGGGGGCAATACAATGAGCAGTTCTTC. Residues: CASSLGLAGGQYNEQFF.

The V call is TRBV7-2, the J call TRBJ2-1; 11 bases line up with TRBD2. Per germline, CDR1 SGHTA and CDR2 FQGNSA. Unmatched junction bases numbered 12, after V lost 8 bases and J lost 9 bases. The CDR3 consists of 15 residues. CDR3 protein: CASSASGGLLSEQFF. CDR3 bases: TGTGCCAGCTCGGCTAGCGGGGGGCTGCTTTCTGAGCAGTTCTTC.

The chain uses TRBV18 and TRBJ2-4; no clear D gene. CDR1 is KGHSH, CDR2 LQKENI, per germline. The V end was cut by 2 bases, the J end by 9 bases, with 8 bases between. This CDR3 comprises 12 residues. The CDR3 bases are TGTGCCAGCTCACCAGGGCTGGGCATTCAGTACTTC. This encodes CASSPGLGIQYF.